This T cell receptor (beta chain) was identified in a study of early T cells in non-severe SARS-CoV-2 infection. General study points: Database matching using VDJdb favored anti-spike CD8 responses, with private and CD4 specificities left missing.

CDR3 length equals 14 residues. Trimming pared 6 bases from V and 1 base from J, leaving 13 bases between. Germline loops: CDR1 MNHEY, CDR2 SVGAGI. One entry per CDR3 protein results from TCRdb running MiXCR on the 5' RACE reads. The table shows 90,000 or so distinct CDR3 sequences, with 15% occurring only once. Notes on this clonotype: Its antigen is unknown.

What was sequenced was whole blood. This TCR derives from an adult who was a healthcare worker with PCR-confirmed SARS-CoV-2 infection or an uninfected control (not recorded which). This chain uses TRBV6-5 with TRBJ2-7; tentatively, D is TRBD1 (6 bases). CDR3 sequence reads: CASRPTQGSYEQYF. CDR3 DNA: TGTGCCAGCAGACCCACACAGGGTTCCTACGAGCAGTACTTC.